Listed below are T cell receptor beta chains from one sample, sequenced in a study of radiotherapy plus CTLA-4 blockade in lung cancer. The repertoire was sequenced with immunoSEQ multiplex PCR; TCRdb's copy has only in-frame clones and lacks some. The sample consists of approximately 50,000 clones, 65% to 90% of them appearing once. Source: peripheral blood, taken from a patient treated with radiotherapy plus ipilimumab. The receptors originated from a human donor with non-small cell lung cancer that progressed on radiotherapy plus ipilimumab. Some clones in this sample may be carry-over from other donors' samples. Each CDR3 is given with its conserved first and last residue. Fields, in order: clone size, J gene, D gene, V gene, CDR3 DNA, CDR3 protein. D genes are given only for firm matches. Expanded clones are given a class, and other clones once, few, many or no size at all.

clone size: .; J gene: TRBJ2-7; D gene: TRBD2; V gene: TRBV5-6; CDR3 DNA: TGTGCCAGCTCCGGGACTAGCGGAAACCCCACCTACGAGCAGTACTTC; CDR3 protein: CASSGTSGNPTYEQYF
clone size: .; J gene: TRBJ1-2; D gene: TRBD1; V gene: TRBV5-1; CDR3 DNA: TGCGCCAGCAGCCGACAGGGGGAAGGGGATGGCTACACCTTC; CDR3 protein: CASSRQGEGDGYTF
clone size: .; J gene: TRBJ2-3; D gene: TRBD2; V gene: TRBV2; CDR3 DNA: TGTGCCGGCGGACTAGCGGGGGGATTGGCAGATACGCAGTATTTT; CDR3 protein: CAGGLAGGLADTQYF
clone size: .; J gene: TRBJ2-1; D gene: .; V gene: TRBV5-1; CDR3 DNA: TGCGCCAGCAGTTCACTAGCAAGTGAGCAGTTCTTC; CDR3 protein: CASSSLASEQFF
clone size: .; J gene: TRBJ1-4; D gene: .; V gene: TRBV4-1; CDR3 DNA: TGCGCCAGCAGCCACCCCTTAGGGGCTCGTAGAGGTGAAAAACTGTTTTTT; CDR3 protein: CASSHPLGARRGEKLFF
clone size: .; J gene: TRBJ2-3; D gene: .; V gene: TRBV5-1; CDR3 DNA: TGCGCCAGCAGCTTGGGAGGGTACACAGATACGCAGTATTTT; CDR3 protein: CASSLGGYTDTQYF
clone size: .; J gene: TRBJ1-1; D gene: .; V gene: TRBV27; CDR3 DNA: TGTGCCAGCAGTTTAGAGAGTCGTCGCACTGAAGCTTTCTTT; CDR3 protein: CASSLESRRTEAFF
clone size: .; J gene: TRBJ2-1; D gene: .; V gene: TRBV27; CDR3 DNA: TGTGCCAGCAGTTTTTCGAGAAGGGGTGAGCAGTTCTTC; CDR3 protein: CASSFSRRGEQFF
clone size: .; J gene: TRBJ2-7; D gene: TRBD2; V gene: TRBV10-1; CDR3 DNA: TGCGCCACACCCCCGGCCGACGGGGGGTTAGGGTACGAGCAGTACTTC; CDR3 protein: CATPPADGGLGYEQYF
clone size: .; J gene: TRBJ1-6; D gene: TRBD1; V gene: TRBV4-1; CDR3 DNA: TGCGCCAGCAGCCAACCCACGGGACAGGGGGCACCCCTCCACTTT; CDR3 protein: CASSQPTGQGAPLHF
clone size: .; J gene: TRBJ1-1; D gene: TRBD1; V gene: TRBV7-9; CDR3 DNA: TGTGCCAGCAGCTTAGGACAGGGGTTGGGGTTCGCTGAAGCTTTCTTT; CDR3 protein: CASSLGQGLGFAEAFF
clone size: once; J gene: TRBJ1-2; D gene: .; V gene: TRBV19; CDR3 DNA: TGTGCCGCCCAGGGCGCAGGGGCGGAAAACTATGGCTACACCTTC; CDR3 protein: CAAQGAGAENYGYTF
clone size: .; J gene: TRBJ2-3; D gene: .; V gene: TRBV7-2; CDR3 DNA: TGTGCCAGCACCGAGGCTGCGGGGAGAGATACGCAGTATTTT; CDR3 protein: CASTEAAGRDTQYF
clone size: .; J gene: TRBJ2-1; D gene: .; V gene: TRBV5-1; CDR3 DNA: TGCGCCAGCAGCTTTGACAGTTGGAATGAGCAGTTCTTC; CDR3 protein: CASSFDSWNEQFF
clone size: .; J gene: TRBJ2-3; D gene: TRBD2; V gene: TRBV7-8; CDR3 DNA: TGTGCCAGCAGCTTAGCTTCGGGACTACCCAGTGAGGATACGCAGTATTTT; CDR3 protein: CASSLASGLPSEDTQYF
clone size: .; J gene: TRBJ1-4; D gene: .; V gene: TRBV29-1; CDR3 DNA: TGCAGCGTTGAAAGGGGTATAGGAAAACTGTTTTTT; CDR3 protein: CSVERGIGKLFF
clone size: .; J gene: TRBJ2-3; D gene: TRBD2; V gene: TRBV4-1; CDR3 DNA: TGCGCCAGCAGCCAAGATTTAGCGGGGGGCCTCCGGACGCAGTATTTT; CDR3 protein: CASSQDLAGGLRTQYF
clone size: .; J gene: TRBJ2-1; D gene: TRBD1; V gene: TRBV25-1; CDR3 DNA: TGTGCCAGCAGCGCTACCGAGGGGGCAGGGTCCTACAATGAGCAGTTCTTC; CDR3 protein: CASSATEGAGSYNEQFF
clone size: .; J gene: TRBJ2-5; D gene: TRBD2; V gene: TRBV5-1; CDR3 DNA: TGCGCCAGCAGCTTGGAGGCTAGCGGGGCTTGGACCCAGTACTTC; CDR3 protein: CASSLEASGAWTQYF
clone size: .; J gene: TRBJ1-5; D gene: .; V gene: TRBV19; CDR3 DNA: TGTGCCAGTAGTATAGTACGGGGGGGAGATCAGCCCCAGCATTTT; CDR3 protein: CASSIVRGGDQPQHF
clone size: .; J gene: TRBJ2-5; D gene: .; V gene: TRBV27; CDR3 DNA: TGTGCCAGCAGTTTCCGGGGGTTGCAAGAGACCCAGTACTTC; CDR3 protein: CASSFRGLQETQYF
clone size: once; J gene: TRBJ2-2; D gene: .; V gene: TRBV6-4; CDR3 DNA: TGTGCCAGCAGTGACCCTAACACCGGGGAGCTGTTTTTT; CDR3 protein: CASSDPNTGELFF
clone size: .; J gene: TRBJ2-1; D gene: .; V gene: TRBV10-2; CDR3 DNA: TGCGCCAGCGGCTACAGGGCCAACAATGAGCAGTTCTTC; CDR3 protein: CASGYRANNEQFF
clone size: .; J gene: TRBJ2-7; D gene: .; V gene: TRBV7-2; CDR3 DNA: TGTGCCAGCAGCCGCCGGAGCGGTCTAAGGAACGAGCAGTACTTC; CDR3 protein: CASSRRSGLRNEQYF
clone size: once; J gene: TRBJ1-1; D gene: TRBD1; V gene: TRBV15; CDR3 DNA: TGTGCCACCAGCAGAGATAGAGGGGTCAGACAGGGATGGGTGAACACTGAAGCTTTCTTT; CDR3 protein: CATSRDRGVRQGWVNTEAFF
clone size: few; J gene: TRBJ1-1; D gene: .; V gene: TRBV5-1; CDR3 DNA: TGCGCCAGCAGCTTGAGCGGGGGGGCGAGCACTGAAGCTTTCTTT; CDR3 protein: CASSLSGGASTEAFF
clone size: .; J gene: TRBJ2-1; D gene: TRBD2; V gene: TRBV11-2; CDR3 DNA: TGTGCCAGCAGCGGCGGACTAGCGGGGGGCCAGCAGTTCTTC; CDR3 protein: CASSGGLAGGQQFF
clone size: .; J gene: TRBJ1-3; D gene: .; V gene: TRBV7-9; CDR3 DNA: TGTGCCAGCAGCTCTCCGGGAGGAAACACCATATATTTT; CDR3 protein: CASSSPGGNTIYF
clone size: .; J gene: TRBJ2-3; D gene: .; V gene: TRBV7-6; CDR3 DNA: TGTGCCAGCAGCTTTGGGCGCCAAGATACGCAGTATTTT; CDR3 protein: CASSFGRQDTQYF
clone size: .; J gene: TRBJ2-2; D gene: TRBD2; V gene: TRBV19; CDR3 DNA: TGTGCCAGTAGTTCCCCGGCGGGAGGTGGCACCGGGGAGCTGTTTTTT; CDR3 protein: CASSSPAGGGTGELFF